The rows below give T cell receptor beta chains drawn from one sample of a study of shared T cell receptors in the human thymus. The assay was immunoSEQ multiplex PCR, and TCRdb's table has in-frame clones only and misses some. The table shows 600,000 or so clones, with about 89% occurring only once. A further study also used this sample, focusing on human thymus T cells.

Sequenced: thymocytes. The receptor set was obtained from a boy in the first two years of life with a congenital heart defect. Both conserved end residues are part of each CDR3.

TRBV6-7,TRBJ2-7,CASSCVSKLVGPYEQYF
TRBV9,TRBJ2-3,CASSAKLAGVTGDTQYF
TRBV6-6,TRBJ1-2,CASSPPPDRAVYGYTF
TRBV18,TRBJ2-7,CASSPQASGPYEQYF
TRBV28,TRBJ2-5,CASSIKGGGREETQYF
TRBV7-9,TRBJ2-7,CASSPPRTYEQYF
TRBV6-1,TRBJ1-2,CASSEISGTGDGYTF
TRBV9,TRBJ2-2,CASSVGTSGEGAGELFF
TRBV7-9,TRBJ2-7,CASSRTGSDDEQYF
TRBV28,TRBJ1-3,CASSLRGWSGNTIYF
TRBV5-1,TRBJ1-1,CASSVPKGQNTEAFF
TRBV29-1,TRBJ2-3,CSVEDPRIYTDTQYF
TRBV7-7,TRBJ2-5,CASSLRVGETQYF
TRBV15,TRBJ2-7,CATSRAVGLAGFSYEQYF
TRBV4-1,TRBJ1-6,CASSQEQAHPPGLHF
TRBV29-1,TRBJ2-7,CSVTPGGLAGTYEQYF
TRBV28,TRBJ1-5,CASSYGRNSLWGQPQHF
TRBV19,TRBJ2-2,CASSRGTGSTNTGELFF
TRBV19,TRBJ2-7,CASSIRDRAGEQYF
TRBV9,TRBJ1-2,CASTTELNYGYTF
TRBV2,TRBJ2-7,CASMHPRIHEQYF
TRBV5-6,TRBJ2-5,CASSLGQGGETQYF
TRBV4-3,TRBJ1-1,CASSHLGTGNTEAFF
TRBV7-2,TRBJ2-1,CASSLDLSGTNSNNEQFF
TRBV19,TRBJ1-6,CASSIGRSDNSPLHF
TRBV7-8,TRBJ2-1,CASSLGMSSSGVGNEQFF
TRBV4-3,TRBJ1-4,CASSQDGAGQGSVREKLFF
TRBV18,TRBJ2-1,CASSPQRGVNEQFF
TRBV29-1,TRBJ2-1,CSGLLAGGSYNEQFF
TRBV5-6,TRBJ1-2,CASSLDRDSPNYGYTF
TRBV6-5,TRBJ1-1,CASSFGQNTEAFF
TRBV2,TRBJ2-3,CASSVPVGDSPTDTQYF
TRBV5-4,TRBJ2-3,CASSPVGSGSVPDTQYF
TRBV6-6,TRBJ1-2,CASSHHPGQKSYGYTF
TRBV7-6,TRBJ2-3,CASSLAPANADTQYF
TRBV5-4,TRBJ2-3,CASSLAGFGTDTQYF
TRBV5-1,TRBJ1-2,CASRGLLAGPNYGYTF
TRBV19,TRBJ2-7,CASSIDGGSAGEQYF
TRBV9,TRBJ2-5,CASSPTATSGVLQETQYF
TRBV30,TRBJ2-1,CAWSRLAGGRNEQFF
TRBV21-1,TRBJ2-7,CASSKKHRRQYF
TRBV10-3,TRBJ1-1,CAISSRDRGGGNTEAFF
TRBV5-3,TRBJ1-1,CARSRRRFNTEAFF
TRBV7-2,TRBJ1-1,CASSSYRGYAFF
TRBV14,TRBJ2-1,CASRGASSYNEQFF
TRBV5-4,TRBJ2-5,CASSLTSGRGPGETQYF
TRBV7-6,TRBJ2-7,CASSLAPWGQITYEQYF
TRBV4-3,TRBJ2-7,CASSQLAGARYEQYF
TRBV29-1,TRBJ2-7,CSVYLGGLDEQYF
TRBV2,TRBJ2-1,CASSEGAVPGLATFGGYNEQFF
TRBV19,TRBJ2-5,CASSIEVPTSKETQYF